The rows below give T cell receptor beta chains drawn from one sample of a study of shared clonotypes between healthy human individuals. Sequenced by immunoSEQ multiplex PCR; TCRdb stores in-frame clones only, minus some. The sample contains approximately 500,000 clones, roughly 80% of which appear only once. Material: PBMCs. The receptors stem from a middle-aged woman in good health. Some clones in this sample may be carry-over from other donors' samples. Both conserved end residues are part of each CDR3. Each record gives: V gene, J gene, D gene, clone size, CDR3 DNA, CDR3 protein. D genes are given only for firm matches. The size entry is marked missing in some rows and otherwise reads once, few, many or a size class.

V: TRBV5-1; J: TRBJ2-2; D: .; size: .; DNA: TGCGCCAGCAGCACGGACGGGAACACCGGGGAGCTGTTTTTT; CDR3: CASSTDGNTGELFF
V: TRBV4-3; J: TRBJ2-1; D: .; size: .; DNA: TGCGCCAGCAGCCAAGGTCGAACCTACAATGAGCAGTTCTTC; CDR3: CASSQGRTYNEQFF
V: TRBV5-1; J: TRBJ1-2; D: .; size: once; DNA: TGCGCCAGCAGCCCTACCTCATCGTCCAATTCCTATGGCTACACCTTC; CDR3: CASSPTSSSNSYGYTF
V: TRBV7-9; J: TRBJ2-1; D: TRBD2; size: .; DNA: TGTGCCAGCAGCTTAGATGGGACTAGGGGTGAGCAGTTCTTC; CDR3: CASSLDGTRGEQFF
V: TRBV5-1; J: TRBJ2-3; D: .; size: .; DNA: TGCGCCAGCAGCTTGGAATCGGCCTCCACAGATACGCAGTATTTT; CDR3: CASSLESASTDTQYF
V: TRBV29-1; J: TRBJ2-3; D: TRBD1; size: once; DNA: TGCAGCGTCGGACAGGGGAGTACCACAGATACGCAGTATTTT; CDR3: CSVGQGSTTDTQYF
V: TRBV27; J: TRBJ1-1; D: .; size: .; DNA: TGTGCCAGCAGTTACGGGGTCGGAACTGAAGCTTTCTTT; CDR3: CASSYGVGTEAFF
V: TRBV7-9; J: TRBJ1-2; D: .; size: .; DNA: TGTGCCAGCAGCTGGGAACATAATGGCTACACCTTC; CDR3: CASSWEHNGYTF
V: TRBV5-1; J: TRBJ1-1; D: TRBD1; size: .; DNA: TGCGCCAGCAGCGGACAGGGGGGAAGAACTGAAGCTTTCTTT; CDR3: CASSGQGGRTEAFF
V: TRBV6-5; J: TRBJ2-5; D: .; size: .; DNA: TGTGCCAGCAGTTACAGTAGGGGCTCGGAGACCCAGTACTTC; CDR3: CASSYSRGSETQYF
V: TRBV7-9; J: TRBJ1-2; D: .; size: .; DNA: TGTGCCAGCAGCTTTCTTACGCAGACGTCCTATGGCTACACCTTC; CDR3: CASSFLTQTSYGYTF
V: TRBV20-1; J: TRBJ2-1; D: .; size: .; DNA: TGCAGTGCAGCGGGTTACAATGAGCAGTTCTTC; CDR3: CSAAGYNEQFF
V: TRBV10-1; J: TRBJ2-7; D: .; size: .; DNA: TGCGCCAGCAGTGAGATGGCCAGGAGCTACGAGCAGTACTTC; CDR3: CASSEMARSYEQYF
V: TRBV5-1; J: TRBJ2-1; D: .; size: .; DNA: TGCGCCAGCAGTGGAAGGGGCGGATTATCCTACAATGAGCAGTTCTTC; CDR3: CASSGRGGLSYNEQFF
V: TRBV5-1; J: TRBJ2-1; D: TRBD2; size: .; DNA: TGCGCCAGCAGCTTGTCGGGGGGGCCCTACAATGAGCAGTTCTTC; CDR3: CASSLSGGPYNEQFF
V: TRBV2; J: TRBJ2-5; D: .; size: .; DNA: TGTGCCAGCAGTGTCCAGACAGGCCAAGAGACCCAGTACTTC; CDR3: CASSVQTGQETQYF